This entry is about one TCR beta chain. Its antigen is still unknown. Germline CDR1 is DFQATT and CDR2 is SNEGSKA (reference sequence). This CDR3 has 13 residues. V lost 6 bases to trimming and J lost 7 bases; unmatched junction nucleotides: 10. These data belong to a study of response to subunit inactivated influenza vaccine. TCRdb itself ran the RT-PCR reads through MiXCR, one entry per CDR3 protein. The table lists hundreds of thousands of distinct CDR3 sequences, 15% to 17% of them singletons, with roughly 11% in the top ten. Study conclusions and caveats: There was a suggestion from the authors that each seasonal influenza vaccination recruits few new T cells.

This sequence originates from a man in his fifties or sixties who received an inactivated influenza vaccine. Sequencing was performed on PBMCs from blood, taken approximately 12 days after vaccination. This chain links TRBV20-1 with TRBJ1-2, with TRBD1 identical over 8 bases. Here the CDR3 reads CSAPGQGLGGYTF. The DNA for the CDR3 is TGCAGTGCCCCCGGACAGGGTTTGGGTGGCTACACCTTC.